One T cell receptor beta chain is described in this entry. This sample stems from a study of blood T cell repertoires in COVID-19. In the original analysis: By means of reference gene primer amplification, nucleated cell counts were estimated. Here immunoSEQ multiplex PCR was the method, and the copy in TCRdb shows in-frame clones only, minus some. D and trimming come from the DNA, and the V and J calls and clone size come from that table. This sample carries about 320,000 clones, roughly 88% of them seen once, and the ten largest clones take 1.5% to 2%. The sequence was collected from a woman in her fifties or sixties with acute or convalescent COVID-19. Sequencing was performed on peripheral blood.

The CDR3 DNA is TGTGCCAGCAGCTCCTCTGGGACAGGGAATTCACCCCTCCACTTT. This translates into CASSSSGTGNSPLHF. The genes are TRBV7-8 and TRBJ1-6; 9 bases match TRBD1. This CDR3 has 15 residues. The junction had 5 bases not matched to a gene; V was cut back by 4 bases and J by 7 bases. Per germline, CDR1 SGHVS and CDR2 FQNEAQ.